This T cell receptor beta chain derives from a study of human CD8 memory T cell subsets. Findings and caveats of the study: Compared with precursor exhausted T cells, stem-like memory T cells were suggested by Chao1 estimates to be more diverse.

Healthy donor buffy coats were the source of the PBMC. The CDR3 length is 14 residues. Germline lookup yields CDR1 SQVTM and CDR2 ANQGSEA. Regarding this clonotype: The antigen is unknown.

UMI-labeled 5' RACE produced the TCR beta libraries. TCRdb re-analyzed the 5' RACE reads; it lists each CDR3 protein once, without DNA. The repertoire table contains approximately 7,000 distinct CDR3 sequences. The sample comprised CD8+ T cells from PBMCs. The rearrangement joins TRBV29-1 to TRBJ2-2. The TCR originated in a human donor in good health. CDR3 sequence reads: CSVGPSATTGELFF.